This T cell receptor beta chain was captured by sequencing in a study of cytomegalovirus exposure and HLA in healthy donors. Healthy bone marrow donors formed the donor group. It was with 60 Vbeta and 13 Jbeta primers that the PCR ran. Repertoires were generated with immunoSEQ multiplex PCR, while TCRdb's copy carries only in-frame clones and drops some. The profile shows 75,000 to 95,000 clones, around 77% of them singletons. Material for sequencing was PBMCs. The origin of this receptor is a man between 50 and 59 years old in good health and CMV-seronegative.

The CDR3 spells CASSQVWVAGGELFF. The CDR3 DNA follows: TGTGCCAGCAGCCAAGTATGGGTAGCTGGCGGGGAGCTGTTTTTT. The chain uses TRBV4-2 and TRBJ2-2, with D unclear. This CDR3 spans 15 amino acids. Trimming stripped 1 base from V and 7 bases from J, with 13 bases between. CDR1 is LGHNA, CDR2 YNFKEQ, per germline.